The 14 T cell receptor beta chains given below trace back to one sample, sequenced in a study of glioma-infiltrating T cells (dated by TCRdb to 2016 to 2017). Data came from an Illumina MiSeq. The iRepertoire nested amplicon-rescue multiplex PCR (arm-PCR) platform was used to amplify TCR alpha and beta CDR3 regions from RNA. TCRdb trimmed public reads at Q25 via fastp, called clones via MiXCR and kept in-frame beta chains. Here each entry gathers all rows of one CDR3 protein and keeps the most common genes and DNA. The table for this sample lists 95,000 to 110,000 distinct CDR3 sequences; approximately 28% of them were counted only once. The ten largest make up around 40% of the sample. What was sequenced was glioma tissue, nonneoplastic brain tissue, or PBMCs (not recorded which). The origin of the receptors is a human donor with low-grade glioma or glioblastoma, undergoing nonglioma brain surgery, or in good health (not recorded which).

This clonotype was counted a few times. The gene calls are TRBV12-3 or TRBV12-4 and TRBJ1-2, with D maybe TRBD1 (6 bases). CDR3 length equals 13 residues. Trimming removed 10 bases from V and 5 bases from J, with 17 bases in between. In DNA form, the CDR3 reads TGTGCCACCCTAGCCAGGGGTGGTTATGGCTACACCTTC. Translating gives CATLARGGYGYTF.

To note about this clonotype: The final CDR3 position lacks the conserved phenylalanine or tryptophan, pointing to a likely read error. The chain links TRBV7-9 to TRBJ1-1; D is undetermined. The V and J ends lost 2 bases and 0 bases respectively, with 7 bases between them. The CDR3 is 14 amino acids. Germline lookup yields CDR1 SEHNR and CDR2 FQNEAQ (reference sequence). The CDR3 nucleotides are TGTGCCAGCAGCTTATCCAGGCTGAACACTGAAGCTTTCATT. Its translation: CASSLSRLNTEAFI.

The sample holds a few counts of this clonotype. At one end, the junction sequence differs from germline, possibly due to a read error. The rearrangement joins TRBV7-9 to TRBJ2-4; a weak D match, TRBD1 (5 bases). This CDR3 is 10 amino acids long. Germline V lookup: CDR1 SEHNR, CDR2 FQNEAQ (reference sequence). Here the CDR3 reads CASSSIGHNF. The CDR3 DNA is TGTGCCAGCAGCTCCATAGGACACAACTTC.

This clonotype has only a few counts. The chain is built from TRBV18 and TRBJ2-5; D ambiguous. Per the germline V gene, CDR1 is KGHSH and CDR2 is LQKENI. The CDR3 runs 15 residues. V was shortened by 8 bases and J by 5 bases, with 21 bases between the two germline ends. This CDR3 is CASQLHQKFEETQYF. The CDR3 region has the DNA TGTGCCAGCCAGCTACACCAGAAATTCGAGGAGACCCAGTACTTC.

This clonotype was seen repeatedly, ten times or more. Written as DNA, the CDR3 is TGTGCCAGCACCATTGGGACTCCCTCGACAGGCGATGAGCAGTTCTTC. It specifies CASTIGTPSTGDEQFF. The rearrangement links TRBV27 to TRBJ2-1, with D tentatively TRBD1 or TRBD2 (6 bases each). CDR3 size: 16 residues. Germline CDR1 is MNHEY and CDR2 is SMNVEV (reference sequence). V lost 7 bases and J 8 bases, leaving 24 bases between the germline ends.

This clonotype was counted many times. This sequence joins TRBV28 and TRBJ1-2; tentative D call: TRBD1 (5 bases). V lost 10 bases to trimming and J lost 4 bases, with 19 bases between them. Germline V gene lookup returns CDR1 MDHEN and CDR2 SYDVKM. CDR3 length equals 14 residues. CDR3 protein: CATSVSGLGYGYTF. The CDR3 bases are TGTGCCACCTCAGTTTCAGGGTTGGGCTATGGCTACACCTTC.

This clonotype was recorded at least ten times. The V gene is TRBV18, the J gene TRBJ1-1; 9 bases fit TRBD1. The CDR3 spans 15 residues. The germline gives CDR1 KGHSH, CDR2 LQKENI. Trimming took 3 bases from V and 4 from J; bases not matched to a gene: 6. This CDR3 reads CASSPVPGQGTEAFF. The DNA of the CDR3 is TGTGCCAGCTCACCCGTCCCGGGACAGGGCACTGAAGCTTTCTTT.

In its sample, this clonotype was seen many times. The V call is TRBV20-1, the J call TRBJ2-1, with 10 bases that match TRBD1. The CDR3 has 14 amino acids. CDR1 is DFQATT, CDR2 SNEGSKA, per germline (reference sequence). The CDR3 region is CSLWTGGSYNEQFF. CDR3 DNA sequence: TGCAGCCTCTGGACAGGGGGCTCCTACAATGAGCAGTTCTTC.

As for this clonotype: At one end the junction does not follow the germline gene, possibly because of a read error. The rearrangement joins TRBV20-1 to TRBJ2-5; 8 nucleotides agree with TRBD1. Per the germline V gene, CDR1 is DFQATT and CDR2 is SNEGSKA (reference sequence). This CDR3 is built from 16 residues. DNA of the CDR3: TGCAGCGCCACTAAGACAGGGGAAAATTTGGAAGAGAACCAGTACTTC. This gives the protein CSATKTGENLEENQYF.

In this sample, this clonotype turned up many times. This sequence joins TRBV19 and TRBJ1-2; no firm D call. Germline CDR1 is LNHDA and CDR2 is SQIVND (reference sequence). The CDR3 is 13 amino acids. Trimming took 7 bases from V and 1 from J, leaving 10 bases between them. As DNA, the CDR3 is TGTGCCAGTACGCACTGGGGTAACTATGGCTACACCTTC. It is translated as CASTHWGNYGYTF.

The V call is TRBV30, the J call TRBJ2-7; 7 bases map to TRBD1. Germline V CDR1 and CDR2: GTSNPN, SVGIG (reference sequence). The CDR3 is 15 residues long. V shed 2 bases, J shed 6 bases, and the junction held 13 bases outside the gene matches. The CDR3 DNA sequence: TGTGCCTGGAGTTACTCCGACCGGGACAGAGGCGAGCAGTACTTC. Translation gives CAWSYSDRDRGEQYF.

There are many counts of this clonotype. The chain recombines TRBV20-1 with TRBJ1-1; tentatively, D is TRBD1 (5 bases). V lost 7 bases and J 1 base, leaving 10 bases between the germline ends. The CDR3 spans 12 residues. Germline V CDR1 and CDR2: DFQATT, SNEGSKA (reference sequence). CDR3 sequence: CSVSQGNTEAFF. The CDR3 region has the DNA TGCAGTGTTTCGCAGGGGAACACTGAAGCTTTCTTT.

This clonotype was counted many times. This rearrangement joins TRBV12-3 or TRBV12-4 to TRBJ1-5; 9 nucleotides line up with TRBD1. Trimming took 10 bases from V and 4 from J; bases not matched to a gene: 5. There are 13 residues in the CDR3. The CDR3 DNA follows: TGTGCCATGGACAGGGGCGGGAATCAGCCCCAGCATTTT. Its translation: CAMDRGGNQPQHF.

This clonotype was seen many times. The gene calls are TRBV12-3 or TRBV12-4 and TRBJ2-3, with D tentatively TRBD1 (6 bases). The CDR3 covers 15 residues. With 5 bases removed from V and 3 bases from J, the gap between germline ends came to 15 bases. The CDR3 spells CASSVYQQGTDTQYF. CDR3 nucleotides: TGTGCCAGCAGTGTATACCAACAGGGAACAGATACGCAGTATTTT.